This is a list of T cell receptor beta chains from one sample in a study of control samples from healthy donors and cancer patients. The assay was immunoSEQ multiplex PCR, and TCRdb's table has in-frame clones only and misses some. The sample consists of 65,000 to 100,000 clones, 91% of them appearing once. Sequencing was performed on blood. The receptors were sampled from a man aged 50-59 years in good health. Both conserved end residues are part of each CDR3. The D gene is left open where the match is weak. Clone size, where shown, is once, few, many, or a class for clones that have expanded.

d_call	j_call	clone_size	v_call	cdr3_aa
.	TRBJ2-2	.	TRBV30	CARTEWGGELFF
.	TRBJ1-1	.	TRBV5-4	CASSYSQNTEAFF
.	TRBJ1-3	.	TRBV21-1	CASSGGQGHSSGNTIYF
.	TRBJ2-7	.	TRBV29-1	CSVVTGGSYEQYF
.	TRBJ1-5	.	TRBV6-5	CASSHEENQPQHF
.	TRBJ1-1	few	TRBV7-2	CASSKNLDRLDTEAFF
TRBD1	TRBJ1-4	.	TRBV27	CASAPGQGREKLFF
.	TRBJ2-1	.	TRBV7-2	CASSLGQNYNEQFF
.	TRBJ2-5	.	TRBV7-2	CASSLGGEYLTQYF
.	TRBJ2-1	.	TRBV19	CASREVPRNEQFF
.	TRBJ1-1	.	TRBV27	CASRTLRSWEHSEAFF
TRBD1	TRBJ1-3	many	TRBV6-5	CASRDQGGGGNTIYF
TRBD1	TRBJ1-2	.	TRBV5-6	CASSAGQGHGYTF
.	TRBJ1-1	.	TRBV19	CASSFRGPNTEAFF
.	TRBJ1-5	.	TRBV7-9	CASSLVGDSNQPQHF